This T cell receptor beta chain was identified during a study of blood T cells in healthy people across ages. Regarding the study as a whole: Age brought a roughly linear fall in TCR beta diversity measured per million T cells. In the absence of known donor CMV status, changes in expanded clonotypes were possibly confounded.

Germline values: CDR1 SGHRS, CDR2 YFSETQ. This CDR3 has 14 residues. Sample-barcoded 5' priming and a J-beta primer mix drove a second PCR of roughly 6 to 12 cycles. TCRdb redid the calling of the 5' RACE reads with MiXCR, one entry per CDR3 protein. The data contain approximately 790,000 distinct CDR3 sequences, about 62% of them singletons. About this clonotype: Its antigen is unknown. One end of the junction does not line up with germline, which may come from a read error.

A minimum of 6 micrograms of total RNA was extracted per sample. The source material was blood. This chain connects TRBV5-1 to TRBJ1-6; unclear D gene. This sequence originates from a man in his thirties or forties in good health. The CDR3 is CASSAEGNNPPLHF. The CDR3 nucleotides read TGCGCCAGCAGCGCGGAGGGTAATAATCCACCCCTCCACTTT. Full variable domain (outside the CDR3, taken from reference TRBV5-1 and TRBJ1-6): KAGVTQTPRYLIKTRGQQVTLSCSPISGHRSVSWYQQTPGQGLQFLFEYFSETQRNKGNFPGRFSGRQFSNSRSEMNVSTLELGDSALYLCASSAEGNNPPLHFGNGTRLTVT.